This record covers a single T cell receptor (beta chain). Original processing notes: Scientists estimated how many nucleated cells there were by amplifying reference gene primers. Only in-frame clones appear in the TCRdb table, and some are missing; sequencing was by immunoSEQ multiplex PCR. Clone size and the V and J calls come from that table; the DNA yielded D and trimming. This table has a few hundred thousand clones, approximately 81% appearing once. The sample comes from a study of blood T cell repertoires in COVID-19. Study in general: COVID-19 samples, acute and convalescent, were from the United States, Italy and Spain. The cDNA or gDNA used as material had been derived from T cells, B-cell-depleted T cells, or PBMCs.

V gave up 3 bases and J gave up 10 bases, with 13 bases separating them. CDR1 and CDR2 (germline): MNHEY, SMNVEV (reference sequence). The CDR3 runs 14 residues. The chain uses TRBV27 and TRBJ1-6; the D gene is possibly TRBD1 (6 bases). The TCR sequence derives from a woman aged 18 to 35 with acute or convalescent COVID-19. Material: peripheral blood. CDR3 sequence: CASSFRGDGSPLHF. The CDR3 nucleotides are TGTGCCAGCAGTTTCAGGGGCGACGGCTCACCCCTCCACTTT.